What follows describes a single T cell receptor (beta chain). The CDR3 is made up of 16 amino acids. V lost 5 bases to trimming and J lost 8 bases; unmatched junction nucleotides: 16. Germline-derived CDR1 and CDR2 are SGHRS and YFSETQ. The entry originates in a study of cytomegalovirus exposure and HLA in healthy donors. The PCR ran on 60 Vbeta and 13 Jbeta primers. Using immunoSEQ multiplex PCR, the repertoire was profiled, and TCRdb retains in-frame clones only, with some absent. The table includes approximately 150,000 clones, 70% to 80% detected once. Input material: PBMCs. The rearrangement links TRBV5-1 to TRBJ2-1; TRBD1 matches at 7 bases. The sequence was collected from a woman aged 40-49 years in good health and CMV-seropositive. CDR3: CASREGTRLQGDEQFF. CDR3 bases: TGCGCCAGCAGAGAAGGGACACGTCTTCAGGGGGATGAGCAGTTCTTC.